Presented here are 32 T cell receptor beta chains from one specimen sequenced in a study of cytomegalovirus exposure and HLA in healthy donors. PCR used 60 Vbeta primers and 13 Jbeta primers. The method was immunoSEQ multiplex PCR; TCRdb's version includes in-frame clones alone and lacks a portion of them. The sample table includes 75,000 to 95,000 clones. The sequencing sample was made of PBMCs. These receptors were taken from a woman aged 55-69 years in good health and CMV-seronegative.

The CDR3 region is CAWARDRPYGYTF. In nucleotides, the CDR3 is TGTGCCTGGGCCCGGGACAGACCTTATGGCTACACCTTC. The chain combines TRBV30 with TRBJ1-2, with TRBD1 matching 7 bases. V was clipped by 5 bases and J by 5 bases; unmatched bases: 8. This CDR3 is 13 amino acids long. The germline gives CDR1 GTSNPN, CDR2 SVGIG (reference sequence).

The V gene is TRBV6-5, the J gene TRBJ1-2; 8 bases match TRBD1. Germline CDR1 MNHEY, CDR2 SVGAGI. The ends lost 8 bases at V and 5 bases at J; junction bases unmatched: 7. The CDR3 length is 13 residues. The CDR3 coding sequence is TGTGCCAGCGGGAGAGACAGGGGATATGGCTACACCTTC. This codes for CASGRDRGYGYTF.

This rearrangement joins TRBV28 to TRBJ2-3; D is perhaps TRBD2 (5 bases). Germline CDR1 MDHEN, CDR2 SYDVKM. V was cut by 11 bases and J by 0 bases, with 12 bases left in between. The CDR3 is made up of 13 amino acids. CDR3 sequence: CAHAGGSTDTQYF. CDR3 nucleotide sequence: TGTGCCCACGCTGGAGGTAGCACAGATACGCAGTATTTT.

The rearrangement links TRBV28 to TRBJ1-5; perhaps TRBD1 as D (5 bases). Germline CDR1 reads MDHEN; CDR2 reads SYDVKM. The CDR3 spans 16 residues. The V and J ends lost 3 bases and 0 bases respectively, with 12 bases between them. Written as DNA, the CDR3 is TGTGCCAGCAGTTTGCCCAGGGCGGATAGCAATCAGCCCCAGCATTTT. Translation gives CASSLPRADSNQPQHF.

The chain links TRBV6-5 to TRBJ2-7; 7 bases fit TRBD1. Germline V lookup: CDR1 MNHEY, CDR2 SVGAGI. The CDR3 is made up of 13 amino acids. V was clipped by 4 bases and J by 4 bases; unmatched bases: 4. Written as DNA, the CDR3 is TGTGCCAGCAGTTCAAACAGGGGTTACGAGCAGTACTTC. It specifies CASSSNRGYEQYF.

The chain joins TRBV28 to TRBJ1-2, with D perhaps TRBD1 (5 bases). V lost 7 bases to trimming and J lost 4 bases, with 16 bases between them. Germline-derived CDR1 and CDR2 are MDHEN and SYDVKM. The CDR3 loop spans 14 amino acids. As DNA, the CDR3 is TGTGCCAGCACATCGGAGGGCAGGGCCTATGGCTACACCTTC. This encodes CASTSEGRAYGYTF.

The V call is TRBV6-5, the J call TRBJ1-2, with D maybe TRBD1 (6 bases). The germline V and J ends were trimmed by 4 bases and 0 bases, with 15 bases remaining between them. Germline V gives CDR1 MNHEY, CDR2 SVGAGI. This CDR3 has 16 residues. The CDR3, as DNA: TGTGCCAGCAGTTTCGAGACAGGTCCAGCTAACTATGGCTACACCTTC. This codes for CASSFETGPANYGYTF.

This chain links TRBV10-3 with TRBJ2-1, with a tentative D call TRBD2 (6 bases). Per germline, CDR1 ENHRY and CDR2 SYGVKD. CDR3 length equals 15 residues. V was pared by 6 bases and J by 0 bases, with 12 bases between. The CDR3 DNA sequence: TGTGCCATCAGGGACTACCCAAGCTCCTACAATGAGCAGTTCTTC. Translated: CAIRDYPSSYNEQFF.

V usage is TRBV11-3 and J usage is TRBJ2-3, with TRBD2 identical over 13 bases. V shed 5 bases, J shed 4 bases, and the junction held 6 bases outside the gene matches. Germline V gene data show CDR1 as SGHNT and CDR2 as YENEEA. The CDR3 totals 16 residues. The CDR3 protein is CASSPGLAGEADTQYF. The CDR3 DNA follows: TGTGCCAGCAGCCCCGGACTAGCGGGAGAGGCAGATACGCAGTATTTT.

The CDR3 is CASGLVSSGRARNTQYF. The CDR3 DNA sequence: TGTGCTAGTGGTTTGGTCTCTAGCGGGAGGGCCAGGAATACGCAGTATTTT. The chain recombines TRBV12-5 with TRBJ2-3; TRBD2 agrees at 12 bases. V lost 0 bases to trimming and J lost 7 bases; unmatched junction nucleotides: 8. This CDR3 spans 17 amino acids. CDR1 is LGHNT, CDR2 FRNRAP, per germline.

The J gene is TRBJ2-3, the V gene TRBV9, with 9 bases lining up with TRBD2. V was pared by 4 bases and J by 1 base, with 4 bases of the junction left unmatched. This CDR3 is built from 15 residues. The germline V gene has CDR1 SGDLS and CDR2 YYNGEE. CDR3 nucleotide sequence: TGTGCCAGCAGCAATAGCGGGAGCCGCACAGATACGCAGTATTTT. It yields the protein CASSNSGSRTDTQYF.

The chain uses TRBV5-6 and TRBJ2-7, with TRBD1 identical over 8 bases. This CDR3 has 13 amino acids. The germline gives CDR1 SGHDT, CDR2 YYEEEE. J gave up 3 bases and V 4 bases, and 3 bases lay outside the gene matches. CDR3 bases: TGTGCCAGCAGCGAGGACAGGGACTACGAGCAGTACTTC. It is translated as CASSEDRDYEQYF.

The V and J genes are TRBV28 and TRBJ2-1; unclear D gene. The V end lost 3 bases, the J end lost 0 bases, and 6 bases lay between the germline ends. The CDR3 extends over 14 amino acids. CDR1 MDHEN and CDR2 SYDVKM come from the germline V gene. CDR3 residues: CASSFESSYNEQFF. The CDR3, as DNA: TGTGCCAGCAGTTTTGAGTCCTCCTACAATGAGCAGTTCTTC.

The genes are TRBV6-5 and TRBJ2-1; 13 bases map to TRBD2. Germline V lookup: CDR1 MNHEY, CDR2 SVGAGI. Trimming at V came to 6 bases and at J to 8 bases, leaving 7 bases not matched to a gene. The CDR3 has 15 amino acids. CDR3 sequence reads: CASSDGTSGNYEQFF. Here the CDR3 DNA reads TGTGCCAGCAGCGACGGGACTAGCGGGAACTATGAGCAGTTCTTC.

V usage is TRBV27 and J usage is TRBJ1-5; D not resolved. Trimming removed 3 bases at V and 6 bases at J, with 12 bases between. CDR3 length: 14 amino acids. Germline V gives CDR1 MNHEY, CDR2 SMNVEV (reference sequence). The CDR3: CASSLWERGQPQHF. CDR3 bases: TGTGCCAGCAGTTTGTGGGAGCGGGGTCAGCCCCAGCATTTT.

This chain links TRBV9 with TRBJ2-5, with 14 bases matching TRBD2. The V gene end was trimmed by 5 bases and the J gene end by 3 bases; junction bases not matched to a gene: 6. In germline, CDR1 is SGDLS, CDR2 YYNGEE. The CDR3 loop spans 16 amino acids. Here the CDR3 reads CASSVMGLAGEETQYF. CDR3 bases: TGTGCCAGCAGTGTAATGGGACTAGCGGGAGAAGAGACCCAGTACTTC. The complete variable domain, with remaining parts taken from reference TRBV9 and TRBJ2-5, reads DSGVTQTPKHLITATGQRVTLRCSPRSGDLSVYWYQQSLDQGLQFLIQYYNGEERAKGNILERFSAQQFPDLHSELNLSSLELGDSALYFCASSVMGLAGEETQYFGPGTRLLVL.

Of note for this clone: Other DNA sequences in this sample translate to the same CDR3. The V call is TRBV7-9, the J call TRBJ1-4, with 8 positions matching TRBD1. From germline, CDR1 is SEHNR and CDR2 FQNEAQ (reference sequence). The CDR3 is 14 amino acids. J was trimmed by 3 bases and V by 4 bases; bases with no gene match: 1. The DNA of the CDR3 is TGTGCCAGCAGCTCACAGGGGGCTAATGAAAAACTGTTTTTT. It specifies CASSSQGANEKLFF. The full variable domain, with the rest looked up from reference TRBV7-9 and TRBJ1-4, is DTGVSQNPRHKITKRGQNVTFRCDPISEHNRLYWYRQTLGQGPEFLTYFQNEAQLEKSRLLSDRFSAERPKGSFSTLEIQRTEQGDSAMYLCASSSQGANEKLFFGSGTQLSVL.

The chain combines TRBV6-1 with TRBJ2-7, with a tentative D call TRBD1 (5 bases). There are 17 residues in the CDR3. From germline, CDR1 is MNHNS and CDR2 SASEGT. V was trimmed by 4 bases and J by 3 bases, leaving 22 bases between them. This CDR3 reads CASSVGASGSAIYEQYF. Written as DNA, the CDR3 is TGTGCCAGCAGTGTAGGGGCGAGTGGGTCAGCCATCTACGAGCAGTACTTC.

The chain couples TRBV4-2 to TRBJ2-5; 12 positions match TRBD2. With V trimmed by 0 bases and J by 6 bases, 5 bases remained unmatched. From germline, CDR1 is LGHNA and CDR2 YNFKEQ. CDR3 length: 16 residues. The CDR3 is CASSQEGLAGLKTQYF. The DNA of the CDR3 is TGTGCCAGCAGCCAAGAAGGACTAGCGGGATTAAAGACCCAGTACTTC.

The chain carries TRBV19 and TRBJ2-2; TRBD2 agrees at 10 bases. This CDR3 has 18 amino acids. Germline CDR1 reads LNHDA; CDR2 reads SQIVND (reference sequence). J was trimmed by 5 bases and V by 5 bases; bases with no gene match: 14. CDR3 residues: CASSSPTRASGRTGELFF. The CDR3 bases are TGTGCCAGTAGTTCACCTACCAGGGCTAGCGGGAGAACCGGGGAGCTGTTTTTT.

The CDR3 nucleotides are TGTGCCAGCAGCATCAGCTATGGCTACACCTTC. It yields the protein CASSISYGYTF. The chain links TRBV7-9 to TRBJ1-2; D ambiguous. The CDR3 covers 11 residues. Germline loops: CDR1 SEHNR, CDR2 FQNEAQ (reference sequence). V gave up 5 bases and J gave up 4 bases, with 5 bases separating them. The entire variable domain, with the rest obtained from reference TRBV7-9 and TRBJ1-2, is as follows: DTGVSQNPRHKITKRGQNVTFRCDPISEHNRLYWYRQTLGQGPEFLTYFQNEAQLEKSRLLSDRFSAERPKGSFSTLEIQRTEQGDSAMYLCASSISYGYTFGSGTRLTVV.

The chain combines TRBV7-2 with TRBJ1-2; D perhaps matches TRBD1 (6 bases). This CDR3 is built from 15 residues. The V end was cut by 1 base, the J end by 5 bases, with 14 bases between. Germline CDR1 is SGHTA and CDR2 is FQGNSA. The CDR3 spells CASSLVSGQEYGYTF. The CDR3 coding sequence is TGTGCCAGCAGCTTAGTCTCGGGACAAGAGTATGGCTACACCTTC.

CDR3 bases: TGTGCCAGCAGCCCACCGGACAGGGTGGACTATGGCTACACCTTC. Translated, it gives CASSPPDRVDYGYTF. The genes are TRBV7-8 and TRBJ1-2; 8 bases fit TRBD1. The J segment lost 3 bases and the V segment lost 5 bases, leaving 8 bases of the junction unmatched. CDR3 length: 15 residues. Germline CDR1 reads SGHVS; CDR2 reads FQNEAQ.

V gene TRBV19 combines with J gene TRBJ1-1, with a tentative D call TRBD1 (5 bases). With 6 bases removed from V and 1 base from J, the gap between germline ends came to 21 bases. The CDR3 is 17 residues long. Germline values: CDR1 LNHDA, CDR2 SQIVND (reference sequence). The CDR3 nucleotides are TGTGCCAGTAGCCGCAGTATAGGGGCGGGAACGAACACTGAAGCTTTCTTT. It yields the protein CASSRSIGAGTNTEAFF.

This chain uses TRBV7-9 with TRBJ1-2; 7 bases line up with TRBD1. The CDR3 sequence is 14 residues long. Germline-derived CDR1 and CDR2 are SEHNR and FQNEAQ (reference sequence). V shed 5 bases and J 4 bases; nucleotides not matched to a gene: 7. The CDR3 here is CASSARQGSYGYTF. CDR3 in DNA: TGTGCCAGCAGCGCGAGACAGGGTAGCTATGGCTACACCTTC.

This sequence joins TRBV10-1 and TRBJ1-2; 9 positions match TRBD1. V lost 5 bases, J lost 7 bases, and 14 bases stayed unmatched. Germline V gene sequence: CDR1 WNHNN, CDR2 SYGVQD (reference sequence). The CDR3 has 16 residues. The CDR3 DNA follows: TGCGCCAGCAGTCCCCGTACCGGGACAGGGAGAGCTGGCTACACCTTC. Protein product: CASSPRTGTGRAGYTF.

In DNA form, the CDR3 reads TGCGCCAGCAGCAGGACAGGGGGCGAGGGTGAGCAGTTCTTC. Encoded protein: CASSRTGGEGEQFF. The chain carries TRBV5-1 and TRBJ2-1; TRBD1 matches at 11 bases. Germline CDR1 reads SGHRS; CDR2 reads YFSETQ. J was trimmed by 9 bases and V by 4 bases; bases with no gene match: 6. The CDR3 is 14 amino acids. Complete variable domain (other parts from reference TRBV5-1 and TRBJ2-1): KAGVTQTPRYLIKTRGQQVTLSCSPISGHRSVSWYQQTPGQGLQFLFEYFSETQRNKGNFPGRFSGRQFSNSRSEMNVSTLELGDSALYLCASSRTGGEGEQFFGPGTRLTVL.

This sequence joins TRBV2 and TRBJ1-5; 8 positions match TRBD1. Germline V CDR1 and CDR2: SNHLY, FYNNEI. With V trimmed by 6 bases and J by 6 bases, 7 bases remained unmatched. This CDR3 contains 14 residues. Here the CDR3 DNA reads TGTGCCAGCAGCCAGGACAGGGTTGGTCAGCCCCAGCATTTT. This sequence encodes CASSQDRVGQPQHF.

The rearrangement uses TRBV2 and TRBJ2-1; 7 bases line up with TRBD2. V gave up 8 bases and J gave up 0 bases; unmatched junction bases: 7. Looked up from germline, CDR1 is SNHLY and CDR2 is FYNNEI. The CDR3 length is 15 residues. The CDR3 is CASVSSSGSYNEQFF. The CDR3 bases are TGTGCCAGCGTCTCTTCTAGCGGCTCCTACAATGAGCAGTTCTTC. The full variable domain, completed using reference TRBV2 and TRBJ2-1, is EPEVTQTPSHQVTQMGQEVILRCVPISNHLYFYWYRQILGQKVEFLVSFYNNEISEKSEIFDDQFSVERPDGSNFTLKIRSTKLEDSAMYFCASVSSSGSYNEQFFGPGTRLTVL.

V gene TRBV2 combines with J gene TRBJ1-3; 9 bases agree with TRBD1. From germline, CDR1 is SNHLY and CDR2 FYNNEI. Losses at the gene ends were 7 bases for V and 0 bases for J; bases not matched to a gene: 7. The CDR3 covers 16 residues. The CDR3 nucleotides are TGTGCCAGCACGGGACAGGGAGTAAGCTCTGGAAACACCATATATTTT. Its protein is CASTGQGVSSGNTIYF. The whole variable domain, remainder taken from reference TRBV2 and TRBJ1-3, is EPEVTQTPSHQVTQMGQEVILRCVPISNHLYFYWYRQILGQKVEFLVSFYNNEISEKSEIFDDQFSVERPDGSNFTLKIRSTKLEDSAMYFCASTGQGVSSGNTIYFGEGSWLTVV.

The chain joins TRBV7-9 to TRBJ1-5; D perhaps matches TRBD1 (6 bases). With 5 bases removed from V and 0 bases from J, the gap between germline ends came to 11 bases. The CDR3 is 15 residues long. Per the germline V gene, CDR1 is SEHNR and CDR2 is FQNEAQ (reference sequence). The CDR3 sequence: CASSGGYGSNQPQHF. The DNA for the CDR3 is TGTGCCAGCAGCGGGGGCTATGGTAGCAATCAGCCCCAGCATTTT.

The chain carries TRBV7-8 and TRBJ2-3, with 8 bases that match TRBD1. With 1 base clipped from V and 6 bases from J, the junction kept 15 bases outside the gene matches. Looked up from germline, CDR1 is SGHVS and CDR2 is FQNEAQ. The CDR3 sequence is 18 residues long. The CDR3 nucleotides read TGTGCCAGCAGCTTAGGTCAAAGGGGGGCAGGGGGCCGGGATACGCAGTATTTT. As protein: CASSLGQRGAGGRDTQYF.